The count of the clone carrying this TCR beta chain is one. The sample comes from a study of shared clonotypes between healthy human individuals. TCRdb's table, derived via immunoSEQ multiplex PCR, lists solely in-frame clones and lacks some. Here the sample spans around 690,000 clones, about 92% being singletons. With V trimmed by 10 bases and J by 3 bases, 3 bases remained unmatched. This CDR3 comprises 13 residues. The germline gives CDR1 SEHNR, CDR2 FQNEAQ (reference sequence). This TCR came from a man in his late teens or twenties in good health. Some clones in this sample may be carry-over from other donors' samples. The sample consisted of memory CD8+ T cells from PBMCs. The subset: CD45RO+ cells pooled with CCR7-negative TemRA cells. The chain employs TRBV7-9 and TRBJ2-6; 7 bases agree with TRBD2. CDR3 bases: TGTGCCACCCGGGGGGTTGGGGCCAACGTCCTGACTTTC. Translation gives CATRGVGANVLTF.